This TCR beta chain was identified in a study of cytomegalovirus exposure and HLA in healthy donors. General study points: Among TCR sequences, most were rare, though some public TCRs appeared in many donors.

A word on this clone: Antigen: not known. Other nucleotide sequences from this sample produce the same CDR3.

PCR was performed using 60 Vbeta and 13 Jbeta primers. Per the study methods: In a later analysis, of about 80 million unique beta chains, about 11 million appeared in at least two donors. Profiled with immunoSEQ multiplex PCR; TCRdb holds only in-frame clones, not every one. D and trimming come from the DNA, and the V and J calls and clone size come from that table. This sample yields roughly 110,000 clones, of which 82% are seen a single time; less than 2% belongs to the top ten. The CDR3 consists of 11 residues. Looked up from germline, CDR1 is MNHNY and CDR2 is SVGAGI (reference sequence). Losses at the gene ends were 6 bases for V and 8 bases for J; bases not matched to a gene: 1.

This clonotype was sampled from a man aged 50 to 59 in good health and CMV-seronegative. The J gene is TRBJ1-2, the V gene TRBV6-6; TRBD1 matches 9 bases. Specimen: PBMCs. CDR3 sequence: CASRTGGGYTF. The DNA for the CDR3 is TGTGCCAGCAGAACAGGGGGCGGCTACACCTTC.